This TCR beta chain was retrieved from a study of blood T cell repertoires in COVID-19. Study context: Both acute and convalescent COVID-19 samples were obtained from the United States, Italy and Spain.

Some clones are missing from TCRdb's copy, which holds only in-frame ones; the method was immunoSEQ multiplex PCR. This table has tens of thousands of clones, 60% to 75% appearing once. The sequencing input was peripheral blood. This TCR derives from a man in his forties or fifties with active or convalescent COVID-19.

The CDR3 DNA is TGTGCCAGCAGCAAGTTGGACAGGGACACTGAAGCTTTCTTT. Protein product: CASSKLDRDTEAFF. This chain links TRBV7-7 with TRBJ1-1, with TRBD1 matching 8 bases. The CDR3 has 14 amino acids. Looked up from germline, CDR1 is SSHAT and CDR2 is FNYEAQ (reference sequence). V was clipped by 5 bases and J by 3 bases; unmatched bases: 5.